This TCR beta chain comes out of a study of blood T cell repertoires in COVID-19. Across the whole study: Some COVID-19 samples were acute and others convalescent; all came from the United States, Italy and Spain. PBMCs, B-cell-depleted T cells, or T cells were the source of the cDNA or gDNA that made up the material.

The CDR3 is 16 amino acids. V trimming: 4 bases; J trimming: 3 bases; junction bases outside the gene matches: 9. Germline lookup yields CDR1 WNHNN and CDR2 SYGVQD (reference sequence). Here immunoSEQ multiplex PCR was the method, and the copy in TCRdb shows in-frame clones only, minus some. The sample has a few hundred thousand clones; under 90% are singletons. Recruitment covered fewer than 25 US areas and drew participants whose ages spanned roughly 18 to 89 years. Sample: PBMCs or T cells enriched from blood (not recorded which). This receptor was identified in a woman between 55 and 75 years old who had recovered from COVID-19. The rearrangement joins TRBV10-1 to TRBJ1-1; 9 bases are a match to TRBD1. Written as DNA, the CDR3 is TGCGCCAGCAGTGCCCGACAGGGGGTTGGGGACACTGAAGCTTTCTTT. Its translation: CASSARQGVGDTEAFF.